The clone carrying this T cell receptor beta chain showed up many times. The record originates from a study of neurological immune-mediated disorders. MiXCR, run by TCRdb on the 5' RACE reads, gives a single entry per CDR3 protein. The top ten hold 15% to 20% of the sample, which has 20,000 to 30,000 distinct CDR3 sequences, roughly 13% seen once. Material: PBMCs. This clonotype originated in a woman aged 40 to 50 with HTLV-1-associated myelopathy (HAM/TSP).

CDR3 coding DNA: TGTGCCAGCAGTACACCAGAAGCGGGGGGCCTATCTGCAGATACGCAGTATTTT. Protein: CASSTPEAGGLSADTQYF. The chain links TRBV2 to TRBJ2-3; TRBD2 aligns across 9 bases. The germline V gene has CDR1 SNHLY and CDR2 FYNNEI. The CDR3 loop spans 18 amino acids. The trim removed 5 bases at V and 4 bases at J, leaving 16 bases unmatched.